The 16 T cell receptor beta chains listed next were all sequenced from one sample in a study of T cells in tumors after PD-1 blockade. Libraries were prepared by immunoSEQ multiplex PCR; TCRdb keeps only in-frame clonotypes and omits some of them. This table holds about 63,000 clones, under 80% found once. The sequences come from PBMCs, collected after anti-PD-1 treatment. These receptors all stem from a human donor with basal cell carcinoma.

The chain couples TRBV5-1 to TRBJ2-2; the D gene is possibly TRBD2 (6 bases). The CDR3 is 14 amino acids. CDR1 and CDR2 (germline): SGHRS, YFSETQ. V was cut by 0 bases and J by 5 bases, with 8 bases left in between. CDR3 in amino acids: CASSLGSGTGELFF. CDR3 in DNA: TGCGCCAGCAGCTTGGGTAGCGGTACCGGGGAGCTGTTTTTT.

V and J are TRBV11-3 and TRBJ2-1; 10 nucleotides agree with TRBD1. The CDR3 is 18 amino acids. With 5 bases clipped from V and 7 bases from J, the junction kept 17 bases outside the gene matches. The germline V gene encodes CDR1 SGHNT and CDR2 YENEEA. This chain's CDR3 is CASSREGVWGTGVNEQFF. CDR3 in DNA: TGTGCCAGCAGCAGAGAAGGGGTATGGGGGACAGGGGTTAATGAGCAGTTCTTC.

J is TRBJ1-2 and V is TRBV12-5; D is ambiguous. V was cut by 1 base and J by 8 bases, with 8 bases left in between. CDR1 is LGHNT, CDR2 FRNRAP, per germline. CDR3 length: 12 residues. Written as DNA, the CDR3 is TGTGCTAGTGGTTTGGGAAACACAGGCTACACCTTC. Encoded protein: CASGLGNTGYTF.

The V call is TRBV3-1 (or the pseudogene TRBV3-2), the J call TRBJ2-1; 8 bases are shared with TRBD2. CDR1 LGHDT and CDR2 YNNKEL come from the germline V gene (reference sequence). This CDR3 spans 16 amino acids. The V gene end was trimmed by 1 base and the J gene end by 0 bases; junction bases not matched to a gene: 2. The CDR3 loop reads CASSQGAGVSYNEQFF. The CDR3 nucleotides read TGTGCCAGCAGCCAAGGAGCGGGGGTCTCCTACAATGAGCAGTTCTTC.

V usage is TRBV7-9 and J usage is TRBJ2-1, with D tentatively TRBD1 (6 bases). This CDR3 region has 14 residues. With 3 bases removed from V and 6 bases from J, the gap between germline ends came to 12 bases. Germline loops: CDR1 SEHNR, CDR2 FQNEAQ (reference sequence). The CDR3 coding sequence is TGTGCCAGCAGCTTGACCCAGGGGCCCAATGAGCAGTTCTTC. It yields the protein CASSLTQGPNEQFF.

This clone was observed a handful of times. The chain has TRBV11-1 and TRBJ2-6, with D tentatively TRBD1 (6 bases). V was pared by 4 bases and J by 7 bases, with 14 bases between. Germline V lookup: CDR1 SGHAT, CDR2 FQDESV (reference sequence). This CDR3 is built from 15 residues. The CDR3 protein is CASSSTGWGANVLTF. CDR3 DNA sequence: TGTGCCAGCAGCTCAACAGGGTGGGGCGCCAACGTCCTGACTTTC.

The gene calls are TRBV2 and TRBJ2-7; 8 bases match TRBD1. This CDR3 is 16 amino acids long. Germline V gene data show CDR1 as SNHLY and CDR2 as FYNNEI. With 5 bases clipped from V and 3 bases from J, the junction kept 12 bases outside the gene matches. The CDR3 sequence is CASSQYGTGEGYEQYF. The DNA of the CDR3 is TGTGCCAGCAGTCAATACGGGACAGGCGAGGGCTACGAGCAGTACTTC.

CDR3 sequence (DNA): TGTGCCAGCAGCCCCGGAACGCGAGGCTACACCTTC. Residues: CASSPGTRGYTF. The V and J genes are TRBV3-1 (or the pseudogene TRBV3-2) and TRBJ1-2; no clear D. The germline gives CDR1 LGHDT, CDR2 YNNKEL (reference sequence). This CDR3 region has 12 residues. V dropped 4 bases and J dropped 8 bases, with 11 bases sitting between them.

This clone was seen only a few times. The chain recombines TRBV24-1 with TRBJ1-2; 7 nucleotides align to TRBD1. CDR1 is KGHDR and CDR2 is SFDVKD in the germline V gene. Trimming took 5 bases from V and 2 from J; bases not matched to a gene: 4. The CDR3 sequence is 14 residues long. CDR3 loop: CATSGQGGNYGYTF. In DNA, the CDR3 is TGTGCCACCAGTGGCCAGGGGGGGAACTATGGCTACACCTTC.

V gene TRBV5-5 combines with J gene TRBJ1-5; no reliable D call. Trimming stripped 0 bases from V and 6 bases from J, with 7 bases between. Germline values: CDR1 SGHKS, CDR2 YYEKEE (reference sequence). The CDR3 is 13 amino acids. CDR3 bases: TGTGCCAGCAGCTTGGCCGAAGGTCAGCCCCAGCATTTT. Amino acid sequence: CASSLAEGQPQHF.

The CDR3 spells CASSSTGVVDSPLHF. As DNA, the CDR3 is TGTGCCAGCAGTTCGACAGGGGTCGTGGATTCACCCCTCCACTTT. V usage is TRBV27 and J usage is TRBJ1-6; 8 positions match TRBD1. The CDR3 contains 15 residues. The germline V gene has CDR1 MNHEY and CDR2 SMNVEV (reference sequence). Trimming took 4 bases from V and 8 from J; bases not matched to a gene: 7.

The V gene is TRBV5-1, the J gene TRBJ1-2; possible D gene TRBD1, 6 bases. CDR1 and CDR2 (germline): SGHRS, YFSETQ. The CDR3 length is 12 residues. Trimming left V 4 bases short and J 5 bases short, with 9 bases between. CDR3 protein: CASSEDSYGYTF. DNA for the CDR3: TGCGCCAGCAGCGAGGACAGTTATGGCTACACCTTC.

This clone was seen a handful of times. The CDR3 is CASTLRGRGGYTF. As DNA, the CDR3 is TGTGCCAGCACCCTCAGGGGGCGCGGTGGCTACACCTTC. The genes are TRBV28 and TRBJ1-2; 8 nucleotides line up with TRBD1. From germline, CDR1 is MDHEN and CDR2 SYDVKM. V shed 7 bases and J 7 bases; nucleotides not matched to a gene: 8. The CDR3 contains 13 residues.

The chain joins TRBV6-4 to TRBJ1-5; the D gene is possibly TRBD1 (6 bases). Germline values: CDR1 MRHNA, CDR2 SNTAGT. The V gene lost 6 bases and the J gene lost 5 bases, with 20 bases spanning the gap. The CDR3 consists of 16 residues. This CDR3 reads CASSETRTDQDQPQHF. DNA for the CDR3: TGTGCCAGCAGCGAAACACGGACAGACCAAGATCAGCCCCAGCATTTT.

The chain is built from TRBV9 and TRBJ1-3; no definite D call. V gave up 0 bases and J gave up 0 bases, with 4 bases separating them. Germline CDR1 reads SGDLS; CDR2 reads YYNGEE. CDR3 length: 14 residues. The CDR3 DNA reads TGTGCCAGCAGCGTAGCGAGCTCTGGAAACACCATATATTTT. Its protein product is CASSVASSGNTIYF.

The rearrangement uses TRBV27 and TRBJ2-1, with 7 nucleotides matching TRBD1. In germline, CDR1 is MNHEY, CDR2 SMNVEV (reference sequence). Trimming at V came to 3 bases and at J to 5 bases, leaving 7 bases not matched to a gene. The CDR3 is made up of 15 amino acids. The CDR3 region is CASSFEQGPDNEQFF. In DNA form, the CDR3 reads TGTGCCAGCAGTTTCGAACAGGGGCCGGACAATGAGCAGTTCTTC.